This T cell receptor beta chain was found in a study of cytomegalovirus exposure and HLA in healthy donors. Findings of the study overall: A later analysis reportedly identified an Asian-associated ancestry cluster as carrying fewer N-insertions than the roughly 670-donor mean. Rarity marked most TCR sequences, yet some public TCRs occurred in many donors.

Remarks on this clone: Its matching antigen is unknown. Other nucleotide sequences in the sample specify the same CDR3.

The PCR was carried out with 60 Vbeta primers and 13 Jbeta primers. TCRdb's copy holds only in-frame clones and misses some; the assay was immunoSEQ multiplex PCR. The sample holds some 130,000 clones, 65% to 70% seen once. This clonotype was sampled from a human donor in good health. What was sequenced was PBMCs.

For the CDR3, the DNA is TGTGCCAGCAGCTTGAGCTCCTACGAGCAGTACTTC. Translation gives CASSLSSYEQYF. The V and J genes are TRBV11-3 and TRBJ2-7, with D uncertain. V lost 3 bases and J lost 0, with 3 bases in between. The CDR3 is made up of 12 amino acids. The germline V gene has CDR1 SGHNT and CDR2 YENEEA.